This T cell receptor (beta chain) emerged from a study of control samples from healthy donors and cancer patients (dated by TCRdb to the early 2020s). Library generation was performed with the immunoSEQ multiplex PCR assay. The clones in this table, taken by TCRdb from immuneACCESS, are in-frame only. Not every clone is retained; where verified, under half of the shortfall comes from an unresolved V gene, and the cause of the rest is unknown. For this sample the table gives around 75,000 clones, of which around 92% were detected only once. The top ten clones comprise nearly 6% of the sample. As to this clone: The antigen it binds to is not known. No base quality information exists; no much larger clone differs at one position.

From a lookup of the germline V gene, CDR1 and CDR2 are MDHEN and SYDVKM. V and J lose 4 bases and 2 bases, and a span of 8 bases separates them. From its cysteine to its phenylalanine, the CDR3 spans 13 amino acids. The CDR3 DNA has 39 bases and is translated from base 1. The chain links TRBV28 with TRBJ1-2; there is no confident call for the D gene. The source is a woman in her fifties or sixties in good health. Sequencing used blood. The nucleotide sequence reads TGTGCCAGCAGTTCGGCGGAGAACTATGGCTACACCTTC. This gives the protein CASSSAENYGYTF.